This TCR beta chain was recorded in a study of identical twins. Regarding the study as a whole: While abundant cord blood beta clonotypes carried fewer insertions, memory repertoires showed no such pattern.

The germline gives CDR1 MNHEY, CDR2 SVGAGI. V lost 5 bases to trimming and J lost 7 bases, with 14 bases between them. The CDR3 spans 13 residues. TCRdb ran MiXCR on the 5' RACE reads and lists one entry per CDR3 protein. This repertoire shows around 250,000 distinct CDR3 sequences, about 8.9% found once; its top ten account for 3%. As for this clonotype: Its antigen is not known.

In addition, the sample was reused for a study of yellow fever vaccine responses in identical twins.

The V gene is TRBV6-5, the J gene TRBJ2-5; D may be TRBD2 (7 bases). This TCR was sampled from a woman younger than 35 in good health. Input material: CD8+ T cells sorted from blood. Written as DNA, the CDR3 is TGTGCCAGCAGTAACCAGGGGAGGGGGACCCAGTACTTC. Amino acid sequence: CASSNQGRGTQYF.